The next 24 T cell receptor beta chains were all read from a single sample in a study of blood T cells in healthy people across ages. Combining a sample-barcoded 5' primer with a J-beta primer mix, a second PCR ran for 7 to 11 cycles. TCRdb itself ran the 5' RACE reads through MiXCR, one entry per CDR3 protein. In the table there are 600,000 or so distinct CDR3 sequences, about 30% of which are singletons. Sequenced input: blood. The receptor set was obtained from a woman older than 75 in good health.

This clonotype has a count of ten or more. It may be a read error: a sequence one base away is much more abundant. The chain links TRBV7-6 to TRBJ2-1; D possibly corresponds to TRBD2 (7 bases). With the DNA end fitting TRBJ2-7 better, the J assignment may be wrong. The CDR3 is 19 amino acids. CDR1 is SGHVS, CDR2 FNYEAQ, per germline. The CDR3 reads CASSLVRRGPTSSYNEQYF. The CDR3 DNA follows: TGTGCCAGCAGCTTAGTTCGGCGGGGGCCCACTAGCTCCTACAATGAGCAGTACTTC.

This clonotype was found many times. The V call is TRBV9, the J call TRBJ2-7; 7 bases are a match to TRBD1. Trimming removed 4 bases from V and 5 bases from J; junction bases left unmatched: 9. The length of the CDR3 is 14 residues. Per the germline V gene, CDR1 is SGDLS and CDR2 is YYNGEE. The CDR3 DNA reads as TGTGCCAGCAGCCTGGGGACAGCCCCCAACGAGCAGTACTTC. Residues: CASSLGTAPNEQYF.

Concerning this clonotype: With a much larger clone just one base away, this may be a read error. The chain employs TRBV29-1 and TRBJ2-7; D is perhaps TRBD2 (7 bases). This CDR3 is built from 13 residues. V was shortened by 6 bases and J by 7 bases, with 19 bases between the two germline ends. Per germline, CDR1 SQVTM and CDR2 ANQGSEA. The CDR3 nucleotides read TGCAGCGTCGGAGGGGGACTATACAATGAGCAGTACTTC. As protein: CSVGGGLYNEQYF.

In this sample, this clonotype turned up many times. The CDR3 protein is CATSRDRTGVDIQYF. For the CDR3, the DNA is TGTGCCACCAGCAGAGATCGGACGGGGGTGGACATTCAGTACTTC. V is TRBV15 and J is TRBJ2-4; D possibly corresponds to TRBD2 (6 bases). V lost 0 bases and J 8 bases, leaving 14 bases between the germline ends. The length of the CDR3 is 15 residues. Germline V gene sequence: CDR1 LNHNV, CDR2 YYDKDF (reference sequence). Variable domain in full (rest from reference TRBV15 and TRBJ2-4): DAMVIQNPRYQVTQFGKPVTLSCSQTLNHNVMYWYQQKSSQAPKLLFHYYDKDFNNEADTPDNFQSRRPNTSFCFLDIRSPGLGDTAMYLCATSRDRTGVDIQYFGAGTRLSVL.

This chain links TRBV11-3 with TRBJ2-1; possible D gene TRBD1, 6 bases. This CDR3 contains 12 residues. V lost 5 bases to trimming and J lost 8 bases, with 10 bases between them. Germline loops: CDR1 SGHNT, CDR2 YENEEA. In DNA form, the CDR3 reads TGTGCCAGCAGCAACAGGGCCCATGAGCAGTTCTTC. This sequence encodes CASSNRAHEQFF.

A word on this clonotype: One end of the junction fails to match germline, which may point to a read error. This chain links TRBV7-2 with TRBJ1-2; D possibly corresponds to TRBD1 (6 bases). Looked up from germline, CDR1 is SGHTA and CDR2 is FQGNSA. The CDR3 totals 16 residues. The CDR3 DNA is TGTGCCGGCAGCTTCAATGGGGGCAGGACTAACTATGGCTACACCTTC. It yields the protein CAGSFNGGRTNYGYTF. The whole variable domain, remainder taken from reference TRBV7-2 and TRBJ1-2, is GAGVSQSPSNKVTEKGKDVELRCDPISGHTALYWYRQSLGQGLEFLIYFQGNSAPDKSGLPSDRFSAERTGGSVSTLTIQRTQQEDSAVYLCAGSFNGGRTNYGYTFGSGTRLTVV.

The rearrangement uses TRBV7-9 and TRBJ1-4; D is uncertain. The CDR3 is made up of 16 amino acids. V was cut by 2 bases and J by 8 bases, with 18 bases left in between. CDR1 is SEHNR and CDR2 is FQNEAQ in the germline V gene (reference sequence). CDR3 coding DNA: TGTGCCAGCAGCTTAATCTCTGGAAGGGCCGGGGAAAAACTGTTTTTT. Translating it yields CASSLISGRAGEKLFF.

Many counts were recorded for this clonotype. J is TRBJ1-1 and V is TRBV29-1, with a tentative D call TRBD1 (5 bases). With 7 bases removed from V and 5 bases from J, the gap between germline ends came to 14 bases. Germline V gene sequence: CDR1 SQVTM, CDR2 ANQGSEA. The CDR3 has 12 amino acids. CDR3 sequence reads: CSGGGWGTEAFF. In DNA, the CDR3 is TGCAGCGGGGGCGGGTGGGGGACTGAAGCTTTCTTT. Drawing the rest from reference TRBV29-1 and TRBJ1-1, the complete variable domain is SAVISQKPSRDICQRGTSLTIQCQVDSQVTMMFWYRQQPGQSLTLIATANQGSEATYESGFVIDKFPISRPNLTFSTLTVSNMSPEDSSIYLCSGGGWGTEAFFGQGTRLTVV.

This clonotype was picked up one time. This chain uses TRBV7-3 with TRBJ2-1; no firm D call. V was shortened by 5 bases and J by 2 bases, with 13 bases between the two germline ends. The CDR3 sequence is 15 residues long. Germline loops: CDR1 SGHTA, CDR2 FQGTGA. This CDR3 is CASSPGASTYNEQFF. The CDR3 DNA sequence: TGTGCCAGCAGCCCCGGAGCGAGCACCTACAATGAGCAGTTCTTC.

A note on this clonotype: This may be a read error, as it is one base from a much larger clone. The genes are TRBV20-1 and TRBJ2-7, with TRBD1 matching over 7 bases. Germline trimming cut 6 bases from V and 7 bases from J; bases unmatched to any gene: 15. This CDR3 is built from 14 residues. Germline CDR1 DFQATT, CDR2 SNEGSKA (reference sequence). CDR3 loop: CSAPAATGWNEQYF. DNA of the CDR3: TGCAGTGCCCCTGCTGCGACAGGGTGGAATGAGCAGTACTTC.

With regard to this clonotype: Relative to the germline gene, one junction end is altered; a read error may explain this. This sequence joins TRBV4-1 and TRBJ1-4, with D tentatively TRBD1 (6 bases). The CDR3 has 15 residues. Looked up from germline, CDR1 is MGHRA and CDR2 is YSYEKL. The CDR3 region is CASSQDLGAGEKRFF. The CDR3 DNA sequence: TGCGCCAGCAGCCAAGATCTGGGGGCGGGTGAAAAACGGTTTTTT.

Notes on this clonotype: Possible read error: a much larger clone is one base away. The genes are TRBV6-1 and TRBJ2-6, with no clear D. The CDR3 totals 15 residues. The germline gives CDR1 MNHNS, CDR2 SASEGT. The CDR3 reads CAGSRIKSGANVLTF. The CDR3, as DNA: TGTGCCGGCAGTAGAATAAAGTCTGGGGCCAACGTCCTGACTTTC.

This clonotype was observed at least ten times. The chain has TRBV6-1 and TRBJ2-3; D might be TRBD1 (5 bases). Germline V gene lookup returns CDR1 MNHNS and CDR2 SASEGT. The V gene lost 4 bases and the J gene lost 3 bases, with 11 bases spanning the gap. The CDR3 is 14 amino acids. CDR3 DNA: TGTGCCAGCAGTGGTACAGGTCCTACAGATACGCAGTATTTT. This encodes CASSGTGPTDTQYF.

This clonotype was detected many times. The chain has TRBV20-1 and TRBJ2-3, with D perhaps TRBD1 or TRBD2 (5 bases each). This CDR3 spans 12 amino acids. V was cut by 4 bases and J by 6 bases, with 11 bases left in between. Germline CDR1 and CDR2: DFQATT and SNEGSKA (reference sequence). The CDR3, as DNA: TGCAGTGCTACCAGACGGGACGATACGCAGTATTTT. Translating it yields CSATRRDDTQYF.

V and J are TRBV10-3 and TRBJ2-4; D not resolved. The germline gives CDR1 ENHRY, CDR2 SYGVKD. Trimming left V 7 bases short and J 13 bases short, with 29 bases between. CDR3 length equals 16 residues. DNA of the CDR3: TGTGCCATCATGTCCCACAGCCAGTCCTCCTACAATGAGCAGTACTTC. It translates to CAIMSHSQSSYNEQYF.

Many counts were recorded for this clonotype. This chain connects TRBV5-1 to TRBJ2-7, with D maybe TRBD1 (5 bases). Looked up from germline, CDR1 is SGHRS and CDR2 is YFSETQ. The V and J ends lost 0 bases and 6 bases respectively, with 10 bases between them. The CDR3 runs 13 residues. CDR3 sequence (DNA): TGCGCCAGCAGCTTGGTTCGCAGGGCCGAGCAGTACTTC. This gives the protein CASSLVRRAEQYF.

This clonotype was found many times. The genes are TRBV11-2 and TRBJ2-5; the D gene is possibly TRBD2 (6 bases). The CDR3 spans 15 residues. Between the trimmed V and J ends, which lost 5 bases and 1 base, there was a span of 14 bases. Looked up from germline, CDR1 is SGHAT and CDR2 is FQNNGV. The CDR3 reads CASSNTRGTQETQYF. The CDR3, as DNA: TGTGCCAGCAGCAACACCCGGGGGACCCAAGAGACCCAGTACTTC.

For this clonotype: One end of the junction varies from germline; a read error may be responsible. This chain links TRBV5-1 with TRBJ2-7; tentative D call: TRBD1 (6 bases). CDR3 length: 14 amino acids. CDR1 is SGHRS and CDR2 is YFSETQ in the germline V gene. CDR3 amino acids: CANSLDQGSYEQYF. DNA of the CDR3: TGCGCCAACAGCTTGGACCAGGGGTCATACGAGCAGTACTTC.

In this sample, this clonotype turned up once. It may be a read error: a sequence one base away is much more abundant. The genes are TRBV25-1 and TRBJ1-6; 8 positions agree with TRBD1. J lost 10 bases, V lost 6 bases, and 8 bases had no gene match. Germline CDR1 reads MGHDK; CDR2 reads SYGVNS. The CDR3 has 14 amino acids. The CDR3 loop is CASSSGQEWSPLHF. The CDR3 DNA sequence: TGTGCCAGCAGCTCGGGACAGGAGTGGTCACCCCTCCACTTT.

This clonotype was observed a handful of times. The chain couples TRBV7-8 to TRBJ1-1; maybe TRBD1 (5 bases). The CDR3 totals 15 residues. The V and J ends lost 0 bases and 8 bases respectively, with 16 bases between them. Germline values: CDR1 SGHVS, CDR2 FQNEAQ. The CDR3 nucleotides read TGTGCCAGCAGCTTAGCTGGACACCCGGGGCGAGAAGCTTTCTTT. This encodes CASSLAGHPGREAFF. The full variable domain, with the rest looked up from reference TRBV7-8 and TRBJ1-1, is GAGVSQSPRYKVAKRGQDVALRCDPISGHVSLFWYQQALGQGPEFLTYFQNEAQLDKSGLPSDRFFAERPEGSVSTLKIQRTQQEDSAVYLCASSLAGHPGREAFFGQGTRLTVV.

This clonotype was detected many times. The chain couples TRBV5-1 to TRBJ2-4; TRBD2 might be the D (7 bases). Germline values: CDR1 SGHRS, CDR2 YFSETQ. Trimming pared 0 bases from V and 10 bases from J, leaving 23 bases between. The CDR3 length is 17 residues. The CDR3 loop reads CASSLGGQGLTGRIQYF. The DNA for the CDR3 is TGCGCCAGCAGCTTGGGGGGGCAGGGACTAACCGGTCGGATTCAGTACTTC.

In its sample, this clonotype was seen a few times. In DNA, the CDR3 is TGTGCCAGCAGACCCGGGACAGGCTGGACCCAGTACTTC. It specifies CASRPGTGWTQYF. The gene calls are TRBV6-6 and TRBJ2-5; 8 bases are shared with TRBD1. The CDR3 loop spans 13 amino acids. Trimming took 6 bases from V and 7 from J; bases not matched to a gene: 7. Germline V gives CDR1 MNHNY, CDR2 SVGAGI (reference sequence).

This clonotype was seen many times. DNA for the CDR3: TGTGCCAGCAGCCCCCGAATCTCTGGGGCCAACGTCCTGACTTTC. It codes for CASSPRISGANVLTF. The chain combines TRBV7-6 with TRBJ2-6; D gene ambiguous. Trimming stripped 5 bases from V and 0 bases from J, with 8 bases between. The CDR3 totals 15 residues. Germline loops: CDR1 SGHVS, CDR2 FNYEAQ.

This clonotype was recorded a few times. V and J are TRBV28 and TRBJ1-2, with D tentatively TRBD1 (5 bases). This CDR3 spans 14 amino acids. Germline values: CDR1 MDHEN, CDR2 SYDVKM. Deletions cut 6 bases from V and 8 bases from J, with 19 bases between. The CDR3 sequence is CASRRGGEAGGYTF. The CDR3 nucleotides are TGTGCCAGCAGGCGCGGAGGGGAGGCTGGAGGCTACACCTTC.